What follows is one T cell receptor beta chain and its context. Its cognate antigen is unknown. Sequenced by immunoSEQ multiplex PCR; TCRdb stores in-frame clones only, minus some. This sample yields roughly 56,000 clones, of which around 83% are seen a single time; roughly 4.5% belongs to the top ten. This specimen comes from a study of OX40 agonist ivuxolimab in advanced cancers. Study overall: Enrolled patients in dose escalation had cancers that were hepatocellular carcinoma, melanoma, renal cell or head and neck cancer.

Broader study findings: On average, a greater number of expanded clones characterised CD8+ T cells relative to CD4+. Part of the nonresponder group also had normalized T-cell clonal expansion that was low.

Germline-derived CDR1 and CDR2 are SGHAT and FQNNGV. The CDR3 consists of 13 residues. Trimming pared 1 base from V and 5 bases from J, leaving 8 bases between. This TCR came from an adult with an advanced solid tumor such as melanoma, head and neck, liver or kidney cancer. Sequenced here: CD4+ or CD8+ T cells sorted from blood, sampled in a trial of the OX40 agonist ivuxolimab. V is TRBV11-2 and J is TRBJ2-5; TRBD2 might be the D (5 bases). CDR3 amino acids: CASSLVPGETQYF. The CDR3 DNA reads as TGTGCCAGCAGCTTAGTTCCGGGGGAGACCCAGTACTTC.